What follows are 27 T cell receptor beta chains derived from one specimen sequenced in a study of OX40 agonist ivuxolimab in advanced cancers. Data came from immunoSEQ multiplex PCR; TCRdb stores just in-frame clones and leaves some out. The table includes approximately 10,000 clones, roughly four fifths detected once. The sequences come from CD4+ or CD8+ T cells sorted from blood, collected in a trial of the OX40 agonist ivuxolimab. Receptors were obtained from an adult with an advanced solid tumor such as melanoma, head and neck, liver or kidney cancer.

This chain links TRBV27 with TRBJ2-1; D gene uncertain. Trimming pared 1 base from V and 10 bases from J, leaving 11 bases between. This CDR3 is built from 13 residues. Germline lookup yields CDR1 MNHEY and CDR2 SMNVEV (reference sequence). This CDR3 reads CASSLFPEREQFF. CDR3 bases: TGTGCCAGCAGTTTATTCCCCGAGCGCGAGCAGTTCTTC.

V usage is TRBV5-4 and J usage is TRBJ2-7, with D maybe TRBD2 (6 bases). V gave up 0 bases and J gave up 2 bases, with 21 bases separating them. The CDR3 loop spans 18 amino acids. Per the germline V gene, CDR1 is SGHNT and CDR2 is YYREEE (reference sequence). The CDR3 is CASSLAASGGLTPYEQYF. DNA for the CDR3: TGTGCCAGCAGCTTGGCGGCATCTGGAGGGCTCACTCCCTACGAGCAGTACTTC.

The gene calls are TRBV4-1 and TRBJ1-3; 7 nucleotides line up with TRBD1. CDR3 length equals 15 residues. Per the germline V gene, CDR1 is MGHRA and CDR2 is YSYEKL. J was trimmed by 4 bases and V by 3 bases; bases with no gene match: 6. CDR3 loop: CASSQETGAGNTIYF. CDR3 nucleotide sequence: TGCGCCAGCAGCCAGGAAACAGGGGCAGGAAACACCATATATTTT.

This clone appeared a few times. The chain combines TRBV9 with TRBJ2-1, with unresolved D. Trimming left V 0 bases short and J 9 bases short, with 4 bases between. In germline, CDR1 is SGDLS, CDR2 YYNGEE. This CDR3 spans 11 amino acids. The CDR3 nucleotides read TGTGCCAGCAGCGTAGGCGGTGAGCAGTTCTTC. As protein: CASSVGGEQFF.

The V and J genes are TRBV6-1 and TRBJ2-1; 12 bases are shared with TRBD2. Germline V gene data show CDR1 as MNHNS and CDR2 as SASEGT. The CDR3 spans 15 residues. Losses at the gene ends were 6 bases for V and 7 bases for J; bases not matched to a gene: 7. CDR3 sequence (DNA): TGTGCCAGCAGCCGACTAGCGGGAGATGGGAATGAGCAGTTCTTC. Protein: CASSRLAGDGNEQFF.

V and J are TRBV15 and TRBJ2-7, with TRBD1 matching 7 bases. The CDR3 spans 14 residues. J was trimmed by 2 bases and V by 1 base; bases with no gene match: 2. Germline loops: CDR1 LNHNV, CDR2 YYDKDF (reference sequence). In DNA form, the CDR3 reads TGTGCCACCAGCAGAGGGGACAGAACCTACGAGCAGTACTTC. Its translation is CATSRGDRTYEQYF. The full variable domain, rest sourced from reference TRBV15 and TRBJ2-7, is DAMVIQNPRYQVTQFGKPVTLSCSQTLNHNVMYWYQQKSSQAPKLLFHYYDKDFNNEADTPDNFQSRRPNTSFCFLDIRSPGLGDTAMYLCATSRGDRTYEQYFGPGTRLTVT.

A word on this clone: This sample also contains other DNA sequences that code for the same CDR3. The J gene is TRBJ2-3, the V gene TRBV11-2; weak D call: TRBD2 (5 bases). Trimming removed 5 bases from V and 2 bases from J, with 20 bases in between. Germline V gene lookup returns CDR1 SGHAT and CDR2 FQNNGV. CDR3 length equals 17 residues. The CDR3 loop is CASSRLLGTGLTDTQYF. The CDR3 DNA is TGTGCCAGCAGCCGATTACTAGGTACGGGCCTCACAGATACGCAGTATTTT. The whole variable domain, remainder taken from reference TRBV11-2 and TRBJ2-3, is EAGVAQSPRYKIIEKRQSVAFWCNPISGHATLYWYQQILGQGPKLLIQFQNNGVVDDSQLPKDRFSAERLKGVDSTLKIQPAKLEDSAVYLCASSRLLGTGLTDTQYFGPGTRLTVL.

The rearrangement uses TRBV7-3 and TRBJ1-6; weak D call: TRBD1 (5 bases). The germline V gene has CDR1 SGHTA and CDR2 FQGTGA. Trimming stripped 4 bases from V and 7 bases from J, with 8 bases between. This CDR3 spans 13 amino acids. CDR3 sequence reads: CASSSRGNSPLHF. In DNA, the CDR3 is TGTGCCAGCAGCTCACGGGGGAATTCACCCCTCCACTTT.

The chain is built from TRBV11-2 and TRBJ2-3, with a weak D call TRBD2 (6 bases). V was trimmed by 0 bases and J by 6 bases, leaving 13 bases between them. The CDR3 has 15 residues. Germline-derived CDR1 and CDR2 are SGHAT and FQNNGV. CDR3 region: CASSLDQASEDTQYF. The CDR3 bases are TGTGCCAGCAGCTTAGATCAAGCTAGCGAGGATACGCAGTATTTT.

This chain joins TRBV14 and TRBJ1-3; D gene unclear. The ends were cut back, 0 bases at V and 0 bases at J, with 15 bases in the middle. CDR3 length equals 18 residues. The germline CDR1 and CDR2 sequences are SGHDN and FVKESK. The CDR3 reads CASSQDEAQPSSGNTIYF. CDR3 nucleotide sequence: TGTGCCAGCAGCCAAGATGAAGCCCAGCCGAGCTCTGGAAACACCATATATTTT.

The V and J genes are TRBV10-2 and TRBJ2-7, with 11 bases that match TRBD2. The junction had 6 bases not matched to a gene; V was cut back by 6 bases and J by 5 bases. Germline CDR1 WSHSY, CDR2 SAAADI. The CDR3 covers 14 residues. This chain's CDR3 is CASSLAGGPNEQYF. The CDR3 region has the DNA TGCGCCAGCAGCTTAGCGGGGGGGCCGAACGAGCAGTACTTC.

The rearrangement joins TRBV5-8 to TRBJ2-1; D is ambiguous. With 0 bases removed from V and 3 bases from J, the gap between germline ends came to 4 bases. Germline CDR1 reads SGHTS; CDR2 reads YDEGEE. The CDR3 is 13 residues long. The CDR3 sequence: CASSLGIYNEQFF. CDR3 nucleotide sequence: TGTGCCAGCAGCTTGGGGATCTACAATGAGCAGTTCTTC.

The chain recombines TRBV6-4 with TRBJ2-2, with 9 bases aligning to TRBD2. The trim removed 3 bases at V and 5 bases at J, leaving 4 bases unmatched. Germline V lookup: CDR1 MRHNA, CDR2 SNTAGT. The CDR3 is 15 amino acids. In DNA form, the CDR3 reads TGTGCCAGCAGTGAGGTAGCGGGAGATACCGGGGAGCTGTTTTTT. It is translated as CASSEVAGDTGELFF.

This clone has just one count. The chain uses TRBV19 and TRBJ2-1; TRBD2 matches 7 bases. The V segment lost 1 base and the J segment 0 bases; nucleotides outside the gene matches: 6. Germline lookup yields CDR1 LNHDA and CDR2 SQIVND (reference sequence). The CDR3 has 17 amino acids. CDR3 region: CASSIVLAGSSYNEQFF. CDR3 nucleotide sequence: TGTGCCAGTAGTATAGTGTTAGCGGGCAGCTCCTACAATGAGCAGTTCTTC.

The rearrangement links TRBV9 to TRBJ1-6; TRBD1 is a possible D gene (5 bases). The CDR3 length is 15 residues. Germline assignment: CDR1 SGDLS and CDR2 YYNGEE. Between the trimmed V and J ends, which lost 3 bases and 5 bases, there was a span of 12 bases. Here the CDR3 reads CASSAGTHNNSPLHF. Written as DNA, the CDR3 is TGTGCCAGCAGCGCAGGGACGCACAATAATTCACCCCTCCACTTT.

This chain uses TRBV9 with TRBJ2-5; TRBD1 or TRBD2 may be the D gene (5 bases each). This CDR3 has 17 residues. Trimming shortened V by 0 bases and J by 6 bases, and 21 bases separated the two germline ends. From germline, CDR1 is SGDLS and CDR2 YYNGEE. As DNA, the CDR3 is TGTGCCAGCAGCGTAGAAGATGGGACCGGCCCTCATCAGACCCAGTACTTC. Translating gives CASSVEDGTGPHQTQYF.

To note about this clone: One end of the junction is discordant with germline, which a read error may explain. This chain uses TRBV7-8 with TRBJ1-1, with D possibly matching TRBD1 (6 bases). Germline V CDR1 and CDR2: SGHVS, FQNEAQ. The CDR3 runs to 13 residues. CDR3: CASSKGGNAEAFF. In DNA form, the CDR3 reads TGTGCCAGCAGCAAGGGGGGGAACGCTGAAGCTTTCTTT.

This clone appeared once. The gene calls are TRBV5-1 and TRBJ1-5, with D uncertain. CDR1 is SGHRS and CDR2 is YFSETQ in the germline V gene. The CDR3 is 13 amino acids. V lost 2 bases to trimming and J lost 7 bases, with 10 bases between them. CDR3 amino acids: CASSFRPQQPQHF. The CDR3 DNA reads as TGCGCCAGCAGCTTTAGACCCCAGCAGCCCCAGCATTTT.

The chain combines TRBV30 with TRBJ2-1; the match to TRBD2 covers 13 bases. CDR1 and CDR2 from the germline V gene are GTSNPN and SVGIG (reference sequence). J gave up 9 bases and V 3 bases, and 11 bases lay outside the gene matches. This CDR3 has 16 amino acids. CDR3: CAWSAAGLAGPSEQFF. CDR3 nucleotides: TGTGCCTGGAGCGCGGCGGGACTAGCGGGGCCCAGTGAGCAGTTCTTC. The entire variable domain, with the rest obtained from reference TRBV30 and TRBJ2-1, is as follows: SQTIHQWPATLVQPVGSPLSLECTVEGTSNPNLYWYRQAAGRGLQLLFYSVGIGQISSEVPQNLSASRPQDRQFILSSKKLLLSDSGFYLCAWSAAGLAGPSEQFFGPGTRLTVL.

This clone was detected only once. The chain carries TRBV5-6 and TRBJ2-6; D gene unclear. CDR1 SGHDT and CDR2 YYEEEE come from the germline V gene. Trimming cost V 4 bases and J 4 bases, with 3 bases left between them. The CDR3 length is 12 residues. The CDR3 DNA follows: TGTGCCAGCAGCGGCGGGGCCAACGTCCTGACTTTC. It specifies CASSGGANVLTF.

The chain recombines TRBV7-9 with TRBJ2-7; the match to TRBD1 covers 7 bases. Germline loops: CDR1 SEHNR, CDR2 FQNEAQ (reference sequence). V lost 4 bases to trimming and J lost 5 bases; unmatched junction nucleotides: 8. This CDR3 spans 14 amino acids. CDR3 coding DNA: TGTGCCAGCAGCTCGACAGGGCCTTTGGACGAGCAGTACTTC. This translates into CASSSTGPLDEQYF.

The chain recombines TRBV7-9 with TRBJ1-1; D possibly corresponds to TRBD1 (6 bases). This CDR3 is 14 amino acids long. From germline, CDR1 is SEHNR and CDR2 FQNEAQ (reference sequence). Trimming left V 5 bases short and J 6 bases short, with 16 bases between. The CDR3, as DNA: TGTGCCAGCAGCCGTTCAGGGGAAGTCCCTGAAGCTTTCTTT. Translated: CASSRSGEVPEAFF.

In the case of this clone: One end of the junction does not line up with germline, which may come from a read error. This sequence joins TRBV7-7 and TRBJ2-1, with 10 bases fitting TRBD2. From germline, CDR1 is SSHAT and CDR2 FNYEAQ (reference sequence). The CDR3 runs to 15 residues. CDR3 in DNA: TGTGCTAGCAGCTTGACTAGCGGGTCGGGTAATGAGCAGTTCTTC. Translating gives CASSLTSGSGNEQFF.

A single count supports this clone. The chain recombines TRBV2 with TRBJ2-3; TRBD1 matches 7 bases. Germline-derived CDR1 and CDR2 are SNHLY and FYNNEI. CDR3 length: 13 amino acids. V trimming: 10 bases; J trimming: 4 bases; junction bases outside the gene matches: 8. As DNA, the CDR3 is TGTGCCAACTCAGACAGGGAATCAGATACGCAGTATTTT. It specifies CANSDRESDTQYF.

This clone appeared once. The CDR3 region is CASSLVASGAYNEQFF. CDR3 nucleotide sequence: TGTGCCAGCAGCTTAGTGGCTAGCGGGGCCTACAATGAGCAGTTCTTC. The V gene is TRBV7-6, the J gene TRBJ2-1, with TRBD2 identical over 9 bases. From germline, CDR1 is SGHVS and CDR2 FNYEAQ. The CDR3 is made up of 16 amino acids. Trimming cost V 1 base and J 2 bases; bases outside gene matches: 3.

The J gene is TRBJ2-3, the V gene TRBV18; possible D gene TRBD2, 5 bases. CDR1 is KGHSH and CDR2 is LQKENI in the germline V gene. This CDR3 is 15 amino acids long. The germline V and J ends were trimmed by 3 bases and 1 base, with 11 bases remaining between them. Written as DNA, the CDR3 is TGTGCCAGCTCACCCGACTACCGGGGCACAGATACGCAGTATTTT. Its protein is CASSPDYRGTDTQYF.

This chain joins TRBV6-1 and TRBJ2-5; 8 positions match TRBD1. The CDR3 runs to 15 residues. The ends lost 5 bases at V and 0 bases at J; junction bases unmatched: 5. CDR1 MNHNS and CDR2 SASEGT come from the germline V gene. The CDR3 DNA is TGTGCCAGCAGTAAACAGACAGGGGACCAAGAGACCCAGTACTTC. Amino acid sequence: CASSKQTGDQETQYF.